The 2 T cell receptor beta chains in this list originate from one sample, sequenced in a study of OX40 agonist ivuxolimab in advanced cancers. Repertoires were generated with immunoSEQ multiplex PCR, while TCRdb's copy carries only in-frame clones and drops some. The sample yields roughly 61,000 clones, about 81% seen once. Source: CD4+ or CD8+ T cells sorted from blood, taken in a trial of the OX40 agonist ivuxolimab. These TCRs come from an adult with an advanced solid tumor such as melanoma, head and neck, liver or kidney cancer.

The rearrangement uses TRBV29-1 and TRBJ2-7; maybe TRBD1 (6 bases). The CDR3 spans 12 residues. The germline CDR1 and CDR2 sequences are SQVTM and ANQGSEA. Trimming left V 4 bases short and J 5 bases short, with 12 bases between. The DNA for the CDR3 is TGCAGCGTTGCGGCAGGGGTGAACGAGCAGTACTTC. Its protein is CSVAAGVNEQYF.

The rearrangement uses TRBV2 and TRBJ2-2; the D call may be TRBD1 or TRBD2 (7 bases each). The germline gives CDR1 SNHLY, CDR2 FYNNEI. V lost 2 bases, J lost 0 bases, and 10 bases lay in between. The length of the CDR3 is 16 residues. The CDR3 bases are TGTGCCAGCAGTGAAAGCGGGACAGCGAACACCGGGGAGCTGTTTTTT. Translating it yields CASSESGTANTGELFF.